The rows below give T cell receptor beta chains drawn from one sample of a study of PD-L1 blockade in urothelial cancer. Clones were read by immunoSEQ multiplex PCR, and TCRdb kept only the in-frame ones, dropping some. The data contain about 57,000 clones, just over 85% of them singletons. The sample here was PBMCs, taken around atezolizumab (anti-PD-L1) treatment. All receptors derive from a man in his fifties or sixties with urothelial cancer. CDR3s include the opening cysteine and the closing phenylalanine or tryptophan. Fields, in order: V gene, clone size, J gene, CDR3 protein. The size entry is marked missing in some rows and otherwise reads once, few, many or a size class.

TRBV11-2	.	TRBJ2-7	CASSGRGYEQYF
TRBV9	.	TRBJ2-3	CASSESSGLYTDTQYF
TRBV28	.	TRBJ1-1	CASSLAGTGNTEAFF
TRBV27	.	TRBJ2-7	CASRLRDSSSYEQYF
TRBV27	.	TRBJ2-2	CASKSSGPSTGELFF
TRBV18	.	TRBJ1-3	CASSPQGASGNTIYF
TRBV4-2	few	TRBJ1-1	CASSQATGYTEAFF
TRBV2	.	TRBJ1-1	CASRIRDRGHTEAFF
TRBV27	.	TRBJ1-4	CASSLSSVANEKLFF
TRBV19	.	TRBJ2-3	CASSNGQGADTQYF
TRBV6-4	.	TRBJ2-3	CASSDNWSASTDTQYF
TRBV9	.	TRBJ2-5	CASSVAPRSGRQETQYF
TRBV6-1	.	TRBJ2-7	CASRDSGDYEQYF
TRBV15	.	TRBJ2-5	CATSRDGTGRQETQYF
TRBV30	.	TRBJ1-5	CAWRSAGQPQHF
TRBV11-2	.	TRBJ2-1	CASSLEPSGRVVLGEQFF
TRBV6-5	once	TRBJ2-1	CASSYSYSPHEQFF
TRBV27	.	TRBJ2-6	CASSSHDLAGFSGANVLTF
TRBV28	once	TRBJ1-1	CASSYRATNTEAFF
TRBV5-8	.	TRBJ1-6	CASSLVQLNSPLHF
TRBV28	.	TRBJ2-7	CASSPGSSPYEQYF
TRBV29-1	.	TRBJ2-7	CSVDGTGVNEQYF
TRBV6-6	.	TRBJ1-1	CASSAGATEAFF
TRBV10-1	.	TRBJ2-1	CASSAIDRGALNEQFF
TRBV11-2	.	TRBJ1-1	CASSPPGNIGNTEAFF
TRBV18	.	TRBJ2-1	CASSPLNNEQFF
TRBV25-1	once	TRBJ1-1	CASSEFAGGTEAFF
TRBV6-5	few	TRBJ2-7	CASSSTSGGLYEQYF
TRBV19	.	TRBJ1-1	CASSTTGGGTEAFF
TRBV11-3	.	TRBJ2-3	CASSAGQGIADTQYF
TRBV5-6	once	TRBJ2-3	CASRSTAREWLDTQYF
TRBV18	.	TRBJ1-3	CASSPYRATGNTIYF
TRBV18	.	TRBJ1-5	CASSRAVNQPQHF
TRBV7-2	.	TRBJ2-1	CASSPRTSGRAVSYNEQFF
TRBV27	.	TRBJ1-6	CASSFGDRDNSPLHF
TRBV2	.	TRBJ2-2	CASSVAWEPKGGELFF